This TCR beta chain was observed in a study of blood T cell repertoires in COVID-19. The wider study: Acute-phase and convalescent COVID-19 samples originated in the United States, Italy and Spain. The analysed material was cDNA or gDNA that came from T cells, B-cell-depleted T cells, or PBMCs.

The authors' processing: Estimation of nucleated cell counts relied on the amplification of reference gene primers. Sequencing was performed with immunoSEQ multiplex PCR; in TCRdb, only in-frame clones are kept and a portion is missing. V and J calls and clone size follow that table, whereas D and trimming were derived from the DNA. This table has roughly 40,000 clones, approximately 82% appearing once. CDR1 is SQVTM, CDR2 ANQGSEA, per germline. The CDR3 loop spans 15 amino acids. V lost 7 bases and J 2 bases, leaving 18 bases between the germline ends. This clone was detected a few times. The receptor was derived from a woman older than 75 with active or convalescent COVID-19. The sequencing input was peripheral blood. This chain uses TRBV29-1 with TRBJ2-1; a possible D gene is TRBD2 (6 bases). The DNA for the CDR3 is TGCAGCGCCCGCCGGGACTCGGGGGCCTACAATGAGCAGTTCTTC. Its protein is CSARRDSGAYNEQFF.